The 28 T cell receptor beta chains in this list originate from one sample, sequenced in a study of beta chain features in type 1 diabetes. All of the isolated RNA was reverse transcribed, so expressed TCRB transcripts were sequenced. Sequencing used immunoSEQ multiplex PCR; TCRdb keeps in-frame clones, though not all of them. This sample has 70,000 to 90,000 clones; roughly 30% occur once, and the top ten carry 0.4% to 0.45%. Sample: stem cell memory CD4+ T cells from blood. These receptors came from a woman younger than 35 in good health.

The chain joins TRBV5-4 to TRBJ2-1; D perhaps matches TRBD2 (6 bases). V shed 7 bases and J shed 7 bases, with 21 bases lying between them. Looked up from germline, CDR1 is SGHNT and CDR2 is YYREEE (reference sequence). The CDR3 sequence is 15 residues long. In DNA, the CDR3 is TGTGCCAGCTCAATGGGACTCCAAGGGCTTAATGAGCAGTTCTTC. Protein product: CASSMGLQGLNEQFF.

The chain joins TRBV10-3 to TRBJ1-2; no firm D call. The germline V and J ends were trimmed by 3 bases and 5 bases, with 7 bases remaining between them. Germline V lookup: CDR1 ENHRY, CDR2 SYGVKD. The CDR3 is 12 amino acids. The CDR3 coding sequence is TGTGCCATCAGTGATCTAATTTATGGCTACACCTTC. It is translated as CAISDLIYGYTF.

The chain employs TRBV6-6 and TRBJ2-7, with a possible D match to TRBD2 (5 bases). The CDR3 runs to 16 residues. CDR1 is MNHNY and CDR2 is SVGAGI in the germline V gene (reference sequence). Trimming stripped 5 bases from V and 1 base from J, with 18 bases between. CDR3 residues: CASSGMWQDFSYEQYF. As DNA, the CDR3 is TGTGCCAGCAGTGGGATGTGGCAGGACTTTTCCTACGAGCAGTACTTC.

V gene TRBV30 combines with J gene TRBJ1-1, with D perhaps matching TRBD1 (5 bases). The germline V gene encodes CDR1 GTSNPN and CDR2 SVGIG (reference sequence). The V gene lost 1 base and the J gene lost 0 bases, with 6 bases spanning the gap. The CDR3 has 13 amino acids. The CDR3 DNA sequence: TGTGCCTGGAGTGGACAGCTGAACACTGAAGCTTTCTTT. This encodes CAWSGQLNTEAFF.

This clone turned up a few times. The CDR3 DNA is TGTGCCGGGTTCCGGGGGGCGCAGATCGGCTACACCTTC. Its protein product is CAGFRGAQIGYTF. V is TRBV30 and J is TRBJ1-2; perhaps TRBD1 as D (6 bases). Looked up from germline, CDR1 is GTSNPN and CDR2 is SVGIG (reference sequence). Trimming left V 8 bases short and J 8 bases short, with 21 bases between. This CDR3 is built from 13 residues.

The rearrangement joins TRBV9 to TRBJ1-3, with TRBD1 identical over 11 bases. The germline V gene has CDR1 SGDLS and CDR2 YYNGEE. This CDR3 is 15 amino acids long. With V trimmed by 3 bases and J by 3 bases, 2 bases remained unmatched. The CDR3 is CASSEGQGVGNTIYF. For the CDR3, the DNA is TGTGCCAGCAGCGAGGGACAGGGGGTTGGAAACACCATATATTTT.

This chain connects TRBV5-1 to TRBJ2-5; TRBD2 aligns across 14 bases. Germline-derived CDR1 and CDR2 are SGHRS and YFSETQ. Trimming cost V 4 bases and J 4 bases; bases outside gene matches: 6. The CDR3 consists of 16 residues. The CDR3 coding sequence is TGCGCCAGCAGCAAGACTAGCGGGGGGGGAAGAGAGACCCAGTACTTC. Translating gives CASSKTSGGGRETQYF.

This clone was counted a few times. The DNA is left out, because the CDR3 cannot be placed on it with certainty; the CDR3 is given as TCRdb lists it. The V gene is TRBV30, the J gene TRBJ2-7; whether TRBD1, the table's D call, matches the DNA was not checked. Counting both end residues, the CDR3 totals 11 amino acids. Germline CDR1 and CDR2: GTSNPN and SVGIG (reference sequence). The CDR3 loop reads CAWISVGTGSF.

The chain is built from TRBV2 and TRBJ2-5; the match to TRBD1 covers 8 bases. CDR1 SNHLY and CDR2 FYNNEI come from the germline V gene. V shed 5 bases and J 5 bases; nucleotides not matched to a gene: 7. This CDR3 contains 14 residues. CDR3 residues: CASSRQGIGETQYF. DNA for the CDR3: TGTGCCAGCAGTCGACAGGGGATTGGCGAGACCCAGTACTTC.

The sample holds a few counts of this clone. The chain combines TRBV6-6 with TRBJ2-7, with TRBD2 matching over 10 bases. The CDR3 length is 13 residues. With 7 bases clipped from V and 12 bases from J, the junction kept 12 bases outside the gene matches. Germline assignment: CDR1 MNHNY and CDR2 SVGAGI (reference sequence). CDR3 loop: CASTLAGAPYWYF. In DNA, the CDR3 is TGTGCCAGCACTCTAGCGGGGGCCCCCTATTGGTACTTC.

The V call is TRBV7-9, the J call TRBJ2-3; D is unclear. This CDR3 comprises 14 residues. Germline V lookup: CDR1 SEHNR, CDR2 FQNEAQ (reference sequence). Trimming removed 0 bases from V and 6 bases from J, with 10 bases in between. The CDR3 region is CASSLATPRDTQYF. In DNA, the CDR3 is TGTGCCAGCAGCTTAGCGACTCCCCGGGATACGCAGTATTTT.

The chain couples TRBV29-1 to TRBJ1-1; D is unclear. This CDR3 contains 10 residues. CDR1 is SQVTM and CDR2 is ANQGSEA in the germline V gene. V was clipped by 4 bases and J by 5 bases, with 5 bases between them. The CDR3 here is CSVVGTEAFF. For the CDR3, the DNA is TGCAGCGTTGTCGGGACTGAAGCTTTCTTT.

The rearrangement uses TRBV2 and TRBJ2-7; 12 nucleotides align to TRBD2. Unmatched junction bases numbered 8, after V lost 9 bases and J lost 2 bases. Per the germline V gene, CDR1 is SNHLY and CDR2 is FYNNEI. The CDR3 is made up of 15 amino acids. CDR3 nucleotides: TGTGCCAGTTCATCGACTAGCGGGGGACCCTACGAGCAGTACTTC. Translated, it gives CASSSTSGGPYEQYF.

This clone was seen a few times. The CDR3 is CASSPAGSRRLDTQYF. The CDR3 coding sequence is TGCGCCAGCAGCCCGGCGGGTAGCCGGAGGTTAGATACGCAGTATTTT. J is TRBJ2-3 and V is TRBV4-1; maybe TRBD2 (5 bases). The CDR3 is 16 residues long. Per the germline V gene, CDR1 is MGHRA and CDR2 is YSYEKL. The V and J ends lost 4 bases and 5 bases respectively, with 19 bases between them.

Here the CDR3 reads CASSMGPSGTQYF. CDR3 DNA: TGTGCCAGTAGTATGGGGCCGTCTGGGACCCAGTACTTC. The chain is built from TRBV19 and TRBJ2-5; D perhaps matches TRBD1 (5 bases). V was trimmed by 3 bases and J by 7 bases, leaving 12 bases between them. The CDR3 has 13 residues. Germline CDR1 reads LNHDA; CDR2 reads SQIVND (reference sequence).

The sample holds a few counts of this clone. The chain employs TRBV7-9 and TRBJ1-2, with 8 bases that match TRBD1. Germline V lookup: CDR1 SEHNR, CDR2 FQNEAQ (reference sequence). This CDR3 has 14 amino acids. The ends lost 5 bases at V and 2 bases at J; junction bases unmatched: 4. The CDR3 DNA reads TGTGCCAGCAGCGTGGGACAGGTGAACTATGGCTACACCTTC. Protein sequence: CASSVGQVNYGYTF.

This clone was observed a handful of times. The CDR3 protein is CAWREGLSTDTQYF. For the CDR3, the DNA is TGTGCCTGGAGGGAGGGACTAAGCACAGATACGCAGTATTTT. The chain uses TRBV30 and TRBJ2-3; 7 bases line up with TRBD2. In germline, CDR1 is GTSNPN, CDR2 SVGIG (reference sequence). The CDR3 totals 14 residues. The V segment lost 3 bases and the J segment 0 bases; nucleotides outside the gene matches: 3.

The CDR3: CASSLGQHPETQYF. CDR3 DNA sequence: TGTGCCAGCAGCCTGGGACAGCACCCAGAGACCCAGTACTTC. The chain joins TRBV7-2 to TRBJ2-5; TRBD1 matches at 7 bases. V lost 5 bases, J lost 4 bases, and 7 bases stayed unmatched. CDR1 and CDR2 (germline): SGHTA, FQGNSA. The CDR3 has 14 residues. The full variable domain, its missing parts supplied by reference TRBV7-2 and TRBJ2-5, is GAGVSQSPSNKVTEKGKDVELRCDPISGHTALYWYRQSLGQGLEFLIYFQGNSAPDKSGLPSDRFSAERTGGSVSTLTIQRTQQEDSAVYLCASSLGQHPETQYFGPGTRLLVL.

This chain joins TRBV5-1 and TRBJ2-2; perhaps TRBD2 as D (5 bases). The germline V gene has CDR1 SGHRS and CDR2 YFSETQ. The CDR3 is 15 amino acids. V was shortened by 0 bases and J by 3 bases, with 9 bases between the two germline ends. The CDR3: CASSLVGVHTGELFF. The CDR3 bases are TGCGCCAGCAGCTTGGTGGGAGTGCACACCGGGGAGCTGTTTTTT.

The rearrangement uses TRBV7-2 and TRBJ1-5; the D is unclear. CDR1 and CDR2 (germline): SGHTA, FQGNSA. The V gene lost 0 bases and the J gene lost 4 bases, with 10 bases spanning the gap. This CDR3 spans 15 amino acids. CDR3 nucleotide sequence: TGTGCCAGCAGCTTAGCGTACACAGATAATCAGCCCCAGCATTTT. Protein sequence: CASSLAYTDNQPQHF. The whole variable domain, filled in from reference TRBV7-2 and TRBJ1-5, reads GAGVSQSPSNKVTEKGKDVELRCDPISGHTALYWYRQSLGQGLEFLIYFQGNSAPDKSGLPSDRFSAERTGGSVSTLTIQRTQQEDSAVYLCASSLAYTDNQPQHFGDGTRLSIL.

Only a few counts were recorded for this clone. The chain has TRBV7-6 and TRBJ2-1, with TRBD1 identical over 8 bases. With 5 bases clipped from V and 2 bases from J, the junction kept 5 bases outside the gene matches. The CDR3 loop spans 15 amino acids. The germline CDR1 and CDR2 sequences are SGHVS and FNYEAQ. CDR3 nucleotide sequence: TGTGCCAGCAGCGCCGGACAGGGAACCTACAATGAGCAGTTCTTC. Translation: CASSAGQGTYNEQFF. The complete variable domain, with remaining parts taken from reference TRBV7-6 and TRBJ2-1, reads GAGVSQSPRYKVTKRGQDVALRCDPISGHVSLYWYRQALGQGPEFLTYFNYEAQQDKSGLPNDRFSAERPEGSISTLTIQRTEQRDSAMYRCASSAGQGTYNEQFFGPGTRLTVL.

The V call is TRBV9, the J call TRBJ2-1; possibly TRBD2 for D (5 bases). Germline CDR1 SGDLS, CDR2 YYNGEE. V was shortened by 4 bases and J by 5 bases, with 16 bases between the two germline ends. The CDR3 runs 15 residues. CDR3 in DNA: TGTGCCAGCAGCCCTCCTAGCCTTATGAACAATGAGCAGTTCTTC. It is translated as CASSPPSLMNNEQFF. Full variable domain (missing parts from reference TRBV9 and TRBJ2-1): DSGVTQTPKHLITATGQRVTLRCSPRSGDLSVYWYQQSLDQGLQFLIQYYNGEERAKGNILERFSAQQFPDLHSELNLSSLELGDSALYFCASSPPSLMNNEQFFGPGTRLTVL.

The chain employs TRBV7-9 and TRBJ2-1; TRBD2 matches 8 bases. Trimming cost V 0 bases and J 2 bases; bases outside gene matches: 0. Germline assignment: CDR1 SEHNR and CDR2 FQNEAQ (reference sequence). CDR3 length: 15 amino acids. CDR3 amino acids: CASSLASGAYNEQFF. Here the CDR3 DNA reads TGTGCCAGCAGCTTAGCTAGCGGGGCCTACAATGAGCAGTTCTTC.

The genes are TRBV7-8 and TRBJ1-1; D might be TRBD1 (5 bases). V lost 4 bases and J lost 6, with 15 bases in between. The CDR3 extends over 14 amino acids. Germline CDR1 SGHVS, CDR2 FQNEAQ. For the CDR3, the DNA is TGTGCCAGCAGCTCTCACGCGCAGGGTCCTGAAGCTTTCTTT. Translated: CASSSHAQGPEAFF.

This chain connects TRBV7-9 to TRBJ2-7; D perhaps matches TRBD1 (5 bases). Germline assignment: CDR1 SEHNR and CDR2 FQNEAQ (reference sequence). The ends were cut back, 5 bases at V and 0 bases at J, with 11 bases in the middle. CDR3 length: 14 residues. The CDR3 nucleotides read TGTGCCAGCAGCGCTGACAGATTCTCCTACGAGCAGTACTTC. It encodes CASSADRFSYEQYF.

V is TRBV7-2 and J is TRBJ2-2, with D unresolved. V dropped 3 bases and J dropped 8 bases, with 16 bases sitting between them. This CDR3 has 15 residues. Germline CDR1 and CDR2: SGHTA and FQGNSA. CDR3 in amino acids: CASSFFGLTGGELFF. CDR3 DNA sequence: TGTGCCAGCAGCTTTTTTGGGCTTACTGGGGGGGAGCTGTTTTTT.

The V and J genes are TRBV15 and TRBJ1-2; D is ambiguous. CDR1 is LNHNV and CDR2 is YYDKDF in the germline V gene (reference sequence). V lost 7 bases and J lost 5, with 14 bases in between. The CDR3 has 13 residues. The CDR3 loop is CATTKNRGYGYTF. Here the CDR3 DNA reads TGTGCCACCACCAAGAATCGGGGTTATGGCTACACCTTC.

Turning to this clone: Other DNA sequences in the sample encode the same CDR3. CDR3 protein: CASSLDRGGNTIYF. Here the CDR3 DNA reads TGCGCCAGCAGCTTGGACAGGGGGGGAAACACCATATATTTT. The rearrangement uses TRBV5-1 and TRBJ1-3; the match to TRBD1 covers 8 bases. CDR1 SGHRS and CDR2 YFSETQ come from the germline V gene. Trimming at V came to 0 bases and at J to 4 bases, leaving 0 bases not matched to a gene. The CDR3 spans 14 residues.